This T cell receptor beta chain was captured by sequencing in a study of graft-versus-host responses after intestinal transplantation. Study-wide points: GvH clonotypes were identified within recipient marrow, with a subset emerging first in ileum or blood. Individuals who had graft-donor T cell macrochimerism had allografts that showed high graft-versus-host to host-versus-graft clonal ratios.

Responders that carried the CFSE label, roughly 200,000 of them, were plated with roughly 200,000 irradiated, violet-dye-labeled stimulator cells. Sequenced by immunoSEQ multiplex PCR; TCRdb stores in-frame clones only, minus some. The table includes roughly 20,000 clones, about 41% detected once. The V gene lost 0 bases and the J gene lost 13 bases, with 19 bases spanning the gap. CDR3 length: 15 amino acids. Germline CDR1 is MGHRA and CDR2 is YSYEKL. The origin of this receptor is a human patient who was an organ donor for intestinal transplantation. Specimen: alloreactive CD8+ T cells from a mixed lymphocyte reaction culture, collected before transplantation. Stated subset: CFSE-low proliferating T cells sorted from approximately 6-day pre-transplant mixed lymphocyte reaction (GvH or HvG direction). This rearrangement joins TRBV4-1 to TRBJ2-1; D remains ambiguous. The CDR3 DNA reads as TGCGCCAGCAGCCAAGATTCCCTGGTCGGGCTGTTCCAGTTCTTC. The encoded protein is CASSQDSLVGLFQFF.